What follows is one T cell receptor (beta chain) and its context. The antigen is not known. The record originates from a study of radiotherapy plus CTLA-4 blockade in lung cancer. Study-level information: Of the patients, about 18% showed objective responses and roughly 31% attained disease control. General study points: According to reports, early shifts in blood T cell clones, alongside interferon-beta, forecast response most accurately. After treatment with radiotherapy plus ipilimumab, TCR clones that came from the tumor expanded in blood.

Per germline, CDR1 SGHTA and CDR2 FQGNSA. V was clipped by 5 bases and J by 7 bases, with 21 bases between them. The CDR3 has 17 amino acids. Clones were sequenced by immunoSEQ multiplex PCR, and TCRdb holds only the in-frame ones, with some missing. The data hold under 65,000 clones, with 75% to 85% observed a single time. The source was peripheral blood, collected from a patient treated with radiotherapy plus ipilimumab. This chain uses TRBV7-2 with TRBJ1-6; tentative D call: TRBD1 (5 bases). This clonotype originated in a human donor with non-small cell lung cancer who had a complete response to radiotherapy plus ipilimumab. CDR3 DNA: TGTGCCAGCAGCCTACAGAGGACCGGGGGATTCAATTCACCCCTCCACTTT. It translates to CASSLQRTGGFNSPLHF.